The 29 T cell receptor beta chains given below trace back to one sample, sequenced in a study of blood T cell repertoires in COVID-19 (TCRdb year 2020). The receptor library was made with the immunoSEQ multiplex PCR assay. Imported from immuneACCESS, the table was reduced by TCRdb to in-frame sequences with V and J called. These copies leave out some clones; in studies compared against another copy, an unresolved V gene accounts for under half, and the cause of the remainder is not known. In this sample the table shows 110,000 or so clones, under 80% of which occur a single time. The ten biggest clones cover 2.5% of the sample. The sample was peripheral blood. These receptor sequences come from a man aged 50-60 years with acute or convalescent COVID-19.

In this sample, this clone is medium-sized. The chain couples TRBV2 to TRBJ2-7, with D possibly TRBD1 on 5 matching bases. CDR1 and CDR2 from the germline V gene are SNHLY and FYNNEI. Trimming took 10 bases from V and 7 from J, leaving 20 bases between them. The CDR3 runs 13 residues. The CDR3 region is CATNRPFSREQYF. CDR3 sequence (DNA): TGTGCCACCAACAGGCCCTTTTCCAGGGAGCAGTACTTC.

CDR3 bases: TGCGCCAGCAGCGGGACACTCCGAGGCACTGAAGCTTTCTTT. Its protein is CASSGTLRGTEAFF. This chain uses TRBV5-1 with TRBJ1-1, with D possibly being TRBD1 (6 bases). This CDR3 contains 14 residues. The germline V gene has CDR1 SGHRS and CDR2 YFSETQ. V was clipped by 4 bases and J by 4 bases, with 14 bases between them.

This chain connects TRBV2 to TRBJ2-2, with TRBD1 matching 9 bases. The CDR3 has 15 residues. The V segment lost 8 bases and the J segment 2 bases; nucleotides outside the gene matches: 6. The germline CDR1 and CDR2 sequences are SNHLY and FYNNEI. The CDR3 region has the DNA TGTGCCAGCCGCCCGGGACAGGGTAACACCGGGGAGCTGTTTTTT. It encodes CASRPGQGNTGELFF.

The chain couples TRBV6-6 to TRBJ2-5, with D possibly TRBD1 on 6 matching bases. Germline V lookup: CDR1 MNHNY, CDR2 SVGAGI (reference sequence). This CDR3 has 15 amino acids. V was trimmed by 6 bases and J by 5 bases, leaving 19 bases between them. The DNA for the CDR3 is TGTGCCAGCAGGGTTAGGGCTCAGGGGCCCGAGACCCAGTACTTC. Amino acid sequence: CASRVRAQGPETQYF.

The J gene is TRBJ1-5, the V gene TRBV7-2, with a weak D call TRBD1 (5 bases). Trimming pared 2 bases from V and 6 bases from J, leaving 14 bases between. This CDR3 is 15 amino acids long. CDR1 and CDR2 (germline): SGHTA, FQGNSA. This chain's CDR3 is CASSLTSGSGQPQHF. Written as DNA, the CDR3 is TGTGCCAGCAGCTTAACATCAGGGTCGGGTCAGCCCCAGCATTTT. Complete variable domain (other parts from reference TRBV7-2 and TRBJ1-5): GAGVSQSPSNKVTEKGKDVELRCDPISGHTALYWYRQSLGQGLEFLIYFQGNSAPDKSGLPSDRFSAERTGGSVSTLTIQRTQQEDSAVYLCASSLTSGSGQPQHFGDGTRLSIL.

This sequence joins TRBV6-5 and TRBJ2-2, with 12 nucleotides matching TRBD2. CDR1 is MNHEY, CDR2 SVGAGI, per germline. This CDR3 is 16 amino acids long. V trimming: 1 base; J trimming: 9 bases; junction bases outside the gene matches: 6. The CDR3 here is CASSYLTSGRSRELFF. The DNA for the CDR3 is TGTGCCAGCAGTTACTTGACTAGCGGGAGATCACGGGAGCTGTTTTTT.

This chain joins TRBV2 and TRBJ1-3; no definite D call. The V gene lost 8 bases and the J gene lost 4 bases, with 15 bases spanning the gap. CDR3 length: 14 amino acids. Per germline, CDR1 SNHLY and CDR2 FYNNEI. The DNA of the CDR3 is TGTGCCAGCCGAACGGGGAGTGAAGGAAACACCATATATTTT. It encodes CASRTGSEGNTIYF.

The chain links TRBV19 to TRBJ1-2, with a possible D match to TRBD1 (6 bases). V was clipped by 6 bases and J by 6 bases, with 29 bases between them. Germline values: CDR1 LNHDA, CDR2 SQIVND (reference sequence). This CDR3 is built from 18 residues. The CDR3 is CASSPLPGQTEKADGYTF. CDR3 sequence (DNA): TGTGCCAGTAGCCCTTTACCGGGACAAACCGAAAAGGCGGATGGCTACACCTTC.

The count of this clone is one. The rearrangement joins TRBV15 to TRBJ2-5; 7 bases agree with TRBD1. V dropped 1 base and J dropped 0; count of bases not matched to a gene: 11. The CDR3 spans 18 residues. In germline, CDR1 is LNHNV, CDR2 YYDKDF (reference sequence). The CDR3 spells CATSRGVPAGGYQETQYF. The CDR3 DNA sequence: TGTGCCACCAGCAGAGGCGTACCCGCAGGGGGATACCAAGAGACCCAGTACTTC.

The rearrangement links TRBV27 to TRBJ2-1; 9 bases line up with TRBD2. The CDR3 is made up of 16 amino acids. Germline CDR1 and CDR2: MNHEY and SMNVEV (reference sequence). Germline trimming cut 3 bases from V and 8 bases from J; bases unmatched to any gene: 11. CDR3 region: CASSLRGSGSGDEQFF. Written as DNA, the CDR3 is TGTGCCAGCAGTTTGCGTGGTAGCGGGAGTGGGGATGAGCAGTTCTTC.

The chain combines TRBV29-1 with TRBJ1-6, with 7 bases matching TRBD1. Germline lookup yields CDR1 SQVTM and CDR2 ANQGSEA. The CDR3 spans 13 residues. Unmatched junction bases numbered 8, after V lost 5 bases and J lost 10 bases. The DNA for the CDR3 is TGCAGCGTTCGAGACAGGGCTGGGTCACCCCTCCACTTT. It encodes CSVRDRAGSPLHF.

In this sample, this clone turned up once. CDR3: CASSLAGPSGNTIYF. As DNA, the CDR3 is TGTGCCAGCAGCTTGGCAGGGCCCTCTGGAAACACCATATATTTT. V gene TRBV5-4 combines with J gene TRBJ1-3, with TRBD1 as a possible D gene (5 bases). V was pared by 0 bases and J by 0 bases, with 7 bases between. The V gene's germline CDR1 is SGHNT and CDR2 YYREEE (reference sequence). This CDR3 comprises 15 residues.

The CDR3 DNA reads TGTGCCAGCAGTGACGGGGACAGGGGCGAGCAGTACTTC. Its translation is CASSDGDRGEQYF. J is TRBJ2-7 and V is TRBV6-4, with 10 bases matching TRBD1. J was trimmed by 6 bases and V by 2 bases; bases with no gene match: 1. The CDR3 runs 13 residues. Germline V gene sequence: CDR1 MRHNA, CDR2 SNTAGT.

V and J are TRBV4-1 and TRBJ2-7; tentative D call: TRBD2 (6 bases). CDR3 size: 15 residues. The V and J ends lost 6 bases and 5 bases respectively, with 20 bases between them. Germline CDR1 and CDR2: MGHRA and YSYEKL. Written as DNA, the CDR3 is TGCGCCAGCAGTCGAAATATGGGGGGAACCGACGAGCAGTACTTC. Encoded protein: CASSRNMGGTDEQYF.

The V call is TRBV7-9, the J call TRBJ1-2, with TRBD1 as a possible D gene (5 bases). The CDR3 covers 15 residues. V was cut by 4 bases and J by 4 bases, with 16 bases left in between. Germline assignment: CDR1 SEHNR and CDR2 FQNEAQ (reference sequence). The CDR3 DNA reads as TGTGCCAGCAGCTCGACAGACCCGTCCGGCTATGGCTACACCTTC. Protein product: CASSSTDPSGYGYTF.

This chain uses TRBV7-9 with TRBJ1-1; unclear D gene. V gave up 2 bases and J gave up 1 base, with 5 bases separating them. The germline gives CDR1 SEHNR, CDR2 FQNEAQ (reference sequence). This CDR3 is 13 amino acids long. CDR3 amino acids: CASSLQWNTEAFF. The CDR3 bases are TGTGCCAGCAGCTTACAGTGGAACACTGAAGCTTTCTTT. Supplemented by reference TRBV7-9 and TRBJ1-1, the full variable domain reads DTGVSQNPRHKITKRGQNVTFRCDPISEHNRLYWYRQTLGQGPEFLTYFQNEAQLEKSRLLSDRFSAERPKGSFSTLEIQRTEQGDSAMYLCASSLQWNTEAFFGQGTRLTVV.

The chain has TRBV6-1 and TRBJ2-1, with D perhaps matching TRBD2 (5 bases). Trimming took off 1 base at V and 2 bases at J, with 9 bases between the two ends. Per germline, CDR1 MNHNS and CDR2 SASEGT. This CDR3 has 15 amino acids. CDR3 nucleotides: TGTGCCAGCAGTGAAGGTGAGGGAGCCTACAATGAGCAGTTCTTC. This encodes CASSEGEGAYNEQFF.

The J gene is TRBJ2-7, the V gene TRBV2; the match to TRBD1 covers 10 bases. The CDR3 consists of 15 residues. V shed 8 bases, J shed 5 bases, and the junction held 12 bases outside the gene matches. CDR1 is SNHLY, CDR2 FYNNEI, per germline. In DNA, the CDR3 is TGTGCCAGCTGGGGGGGGACAGGGGAGTCGAACGAGCAGTACTTC. It specifies CASWGGTGESNEQYF.

V usage is TRBV14 and J usage is TRBJ2-1; 7 bases map to TRBD2. This CDR3 is built from 18 residues. Trimming at V came to 4 bases and at J to 5 bases, leaving 17 bases not matched to a gene. CDR1 is SGHDN, CDR2 FVKESK, per germline. The CDR3 coding sequence is TGTGCCAGCAGCCGTGGACTCGGAAAAAGCGGGATCAACAATGAGCAGTTCTTC. Translated: CASSRGLGKSGINNEQFF.

The chain links TRBV24-1 to TRBJ2-3; 12 nucleotides line up with TRBD2. CDR1 and CDR2 (germline): KGHDR, SFDVKD. Trimming at V came to 3 bases and at J to 5 bases, leaving 5 bases not matched to a gene. The CDR3 covers 16 residues. The CDR3 is CATSDRLAGAGDTQYF. The CDR3 DNA follows: TGTGCCACCAGTGATAGACTAGCGGGGGCGGGAGATACGCAGTATTTT.

This clone was counted only a few times. V and J are TRBV6-1 and TRBJ2-1; 9 bases are a match to TRBD2. The CDR3 is 16 residues long. The junction had 6 bases not matched to a gene; V was cut back by 0 bases and J by 6 bases. Germline lookup yields CDR1 MNHNS and CDR2 SASEGT. Here the CDR3 DNA reads TGTGCCAGCAGTGAAGCTAGACTAGCGGTCCCCAATGAGCAGTTCTTC. This translates into CASSEARLAVPNEQFF.

The DNA for the CDR3 is TGTGCAAGTCGCTTGGCCGGGACTAGCGGGAACAATGAGCAGTTCTTC. Protein: CASRLAGTSGNNEQFF. The chain is built from TRBV12-2 and TRBJ2-1; the table's D call of TRBD2 was not tested on the DNA. TRBV12-2 is a known pseudogene. CDR3 length equals 16 residues.

This sequence joins TRBV10-2 and TRBJ1-5; TRBD1 aligns across 7 bases. J was trimmed by 6 bases and V by 6 bases; bases with no gene match: 8. The germline CDR1 and CDR2 sequences are WSHSY and SAAADI. This CDR3 has 14 residues. The CDR3 DNA sequence: TGCGCCAGCAGCCCACAGGGGAGTAGTCAGCCCCAGCATTTT. Translating it yields CASSPQGSSQPQHF.

The V call is TRBV15, the J call TRBJ2-1, with D possibly matching TRBD2 (7 bases). Trimming took 3 bases from V and 7 from J, leaving 19 bases between them. Germline V gene sequence: CDR1 LNHNV, CDR2 YYDKDF (reference sequence). This CDR3 is 16 amino acids long. CDR3 sequence reads: CATSSGLGGPGNEQFF. The CDR3 DNA follows: TGTGCCACCAGCAGCGGACTCGGGGGGCCGGGGAATGAGCAGTTCTTC. Together with reference TRBV15 and TRBJ2-1, the CDR3 gives the full variable domain: DAMVIQNPRYQVTQFGKPVTLSCSQTLNHNVMYWYQQKSSQAPKLLFHYYDKDFNNEADTPDNFQSRRPNTSFCFLDIRSPGLGDTAMYLCATSSGLGGPGNEQFFGPGTRLTVL.

This sequence joins TRBV5-4 and TRBJ2-7; tentative D call: TRBD2 (5 bases). CDR1 and CDR2 (germline): SGHNT, YYREEE (reference sequence). This CDR3 comprises 14 residues. Trimming left V 4 bases short and J 4 bases short, with 15 bases between. Here the CDR3 DNA reads TGTGCCAGCAGCCGAGACGGGATCGTATACGAGCAGTACTTC. It encodes CASSRDGIVYEQYF.

V gene TRBV6-5 combines with J gene TRBJ1-6; D might be TRBD1 (5 bases). Trimming took off 2 bases at V and 5 bases at J, with 10 bases between the two ends. The CDR3 is 15 amino acids. From germline, CDR1 is MNHEY and CDR2 SVGAGI. CDR3 sequence: CASSYDSNHNSPLHF. The CDR3 DNA reads TGTGCCAGCAGTTACGACAGTAACCATAATTCACCCCTCCACTTT.

The J gene is TRBJ2-1, the V gene TRBV5-3; TRBD1 aligns across 12 bases. TRBV5-3 is an ORF for which the function is uncertain. The length of the CDR3 is 15 residues. After removal of 5 bases from V and 8 bases from J, the junction contained 8 bases not matched to a gene. CDR3 in DNA: TGTGCCAGAAGTGCCGGGACAGGGGGCGCGGATGAGCAGTTCTTC. This sequence encodes CARSAGTGGADEQFF.

This sequence joins TRBV7-9 and TRBJ2-3; tentative D call: TRBD2 (6 bases). In germline, CDR1 is SEHNR, CDR2 FQNEAQ (reference sequence). Between the trimmed V and J ends, which lost 0 bases and 1 base, there was a span of 11 bases. The CDR3 loop spans 16 amino acids. This CDR3 reads CASSLAEGRRTDTQYF. Written as DNA, the CDR3 is TGTGCCAGCAGCTTAGCGGAGGGGCGACGCACAGATACGCAGTATTTT.

This rearrangement joins TRBV5-5 to TRBJ1-1; 8 nucleotides match TRBD1. Germline CDR1 and CDR2: SGHKS and YYEKEE (reference sequence). The V segment lost 4 bases and the J segment 3 bases; nucleotides outside the gene matches: 8. CDR3 length: 15 amino acids. The CDR3 bases are TGTGCCAGCAGCCTGAACCCGACAGGGGACACTGAAGCTTTCTTT. It codes for CASSLNPTGDTEAFF. Looking up the rest from reference TRBV5-5 and TRBJ1-1 gives the full variable domain: DAGVTQSPTHLIKTRGQQVTLRCSPISGHKSVSWYQQVLGQGPQFIFQYYEKEERGRGNFPDRFSARQFPNYSSELNVNALLLGDSALYLCASSLNPTGDTEAFFGQGTRLTVV.